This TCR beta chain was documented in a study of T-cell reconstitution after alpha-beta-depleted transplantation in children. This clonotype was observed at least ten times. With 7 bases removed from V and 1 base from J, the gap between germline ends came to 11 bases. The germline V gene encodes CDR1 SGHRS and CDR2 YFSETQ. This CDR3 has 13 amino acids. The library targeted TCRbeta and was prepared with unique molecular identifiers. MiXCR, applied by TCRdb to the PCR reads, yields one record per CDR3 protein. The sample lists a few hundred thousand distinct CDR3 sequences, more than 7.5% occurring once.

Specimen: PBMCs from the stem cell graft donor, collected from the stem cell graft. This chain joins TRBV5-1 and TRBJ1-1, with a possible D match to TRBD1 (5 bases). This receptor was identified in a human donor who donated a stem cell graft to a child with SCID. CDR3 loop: CASGGGPNTEAFF. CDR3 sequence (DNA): TGCGCCAGCGGTGGGGGACCGAACACTGAAGCTTTCTTT.